Below, 32 T cell receptor beta chains from the same sample are listed, as sequenced in a study of CD8 T cells in Susac syndrome. The RNA input was roughly 0.45 to 1 ug, and it was reverse transcribed with random hexamers. A single record per CDR3 protein comes from TCRdb applying MiXCR to the immunoSEQ multiplex PCR reads. The sample holds some 160,000 distinct CDR3 sequences, about 91% seen once. The sample consisted of CD4+ T cells from PBMCs. Source of these receptors: a human donor in good health.

The rearrangement uses TRBV10-3 and TRBJ2-2, with 9 bases lining up with TRBD1. This CDR3 region has 14 residues. Germline CDR1 and CDR2: ENHRY and SYGVKD. V dropped 6 bases and J dropped 5; count of bases not matched to a gene: 4. The CDR3 sequence: CAIRGQGMTGELFF. CDR3 in DNA: TGTGCCATCAGAGGACAGGGGATGACCGGGGAGCTGTTTTTT.

J is TRBJ1-6 and V is TRBV28, with D unclear. V lost 3 bases, J lost 5 bases, and 2 bases lay in between. This CDR3 region has 12 residues. Germline CDR1 is MDHEN and CDR2 is SYDVKM. As DNA, the CDR3 is TGTGCCAGCAGTTTCAATAATTCACCCCTCCACTTT. Amino acids: CASSFNNSPLHF. Complete variable domain (other parts from reference TRBV28 and TRBJ1-6): DVKVTQSSRYLVKRTGEKVFLECVQDMDHENMFWYRQDPGLGLRLIYFSYDVKMKEKGDIPEGYSVSREKKERFSLILESASTNQTSMYLCASSFNNSPLHFGNGTRLTVT.

Details on this clonotype: Compared with germline, one end of the junction differs, possibly owing to a read error. The rearrangement links TRBV10-3 to TRBJ1-2; D uncertain. Germline V gene sequence: CDR1 ENHRY, CDR2 SYGVKD. This CDR3 contains 12 residues. This CDR3 reads CAISESDYGYTF. DNA for the CDR3: TGTGCCATCAGTGAGTCCGACTACGGCTACACCTTC.

The chain recombines TRBV2 with TRBJ2-2; 7 nucleotides align to TRBD1. The V gene's germline CDR1 is SNHLY and CDR2 FYNNEI. V shed 2 bases and J 6 bases; nucleotides not matched to a gene: 6. This CDR3 region has 15 residues. CDR3: CASSESRQGAGELFF. CDR3 sequence (DNA): TGTGCCAGCAGTGAAAGCCGGCAGGGGGCCGGGGAGCTGTTTTTT.

A few counts support this clonotype. CDR3 DNA: TGTGCCAGCAGCTTGCAGGGAGGCAATGAGCAGTTCTTC. Translating gives CASSLQGGNEQFF. This sequence joins TRBV11-2 and TRBJ2-1, with D possibly TRBD2 on 6 matching bases. Germline CDR1 is SGHAT and CDR2 is FQNNGV. With 3 bases removed from V and 6 bases from J, the gap between germline ends came to 9 bases. The CDR3 has 13 residues.

This rearrangement joins TRBV4-1 to TRBJ1-3; D may be TRBD1 (5 bases). CDR3 length: 15 residues. Germline V gene data show CDR1 as MGHRA and CDR2 as YSYEKL. The V gene lost 1 base and the J gene lost 4 bases, with 11 bases spanning the gap. The CDR3 sequence: CASSQVQGVGNTIYF. The CDR3 DNA sequence: TGCGCCAGCAGCCAAGTCCAGGGTGTGGGAAACACCATATATTTT.

The chain employs TRBV23-1 and TRBJ2-5; perhaps TRBD1 as D (5 bases). TRBV23-1 is noted as an ORF with a role that remains uncertain. The CDR3 length is 18 residues. Trimming removed 0 bases from V and 5 bases from J, with 22 bases in between. This CDR3 is CASSQSRVPRDELETQYF. In nucleotides, the CDR3 is TGCGCCAGCAGTCAATCACGAGTCCCCAGGGATGAACTGGAGACCCAGTACTTC.

This chain joins TRBV12-3 or TRBV12-4 and TRBJ1-2; D is uncertain. V lost 5 bases, J lost 8 bases, and 12 bases lay in between. This CDR3 has 12 amino acids. The CDR3 DNA reads as TGTGCCAGCAGTCCGGACCTCAGGGGCTACACCTTC. This gives the protein CASSPDLRGYTF.

This clonotype was picked up one time. This chain joins TRBV12-3 or TRBV12-4 and TRBJ2-2; TRBD2 matches at 8 bases. There are 16 residues in the CDR3. Trimming cost V 6 bases and J 6 bases; bases outside gene matches: 12. CDR3 DNA: TGTGCCAGCAGCCCCGGGGGGGCCGGGGTCTCCGGGGAGCTGTTTTTT. Translating gives CASSPGGAGVSGELFF.

The chain links TRBV3-1 to TRBJ2-1; 14 bases fit TRBD2. There are 18 residues in the CDR3. The V gene end was trimmed by 3 bases and the J gene end by 6 bases; junction bases not matched to a gene: 10. The germline CDR1 and CDR2 sequences are LGHDT and YNNKEL (reference sequence). The CDR3 region has the DNA TGTGCCAGCAGCCACTATAGACTAGCGGGAGGGGAGCTCAATGAGCAGTTCTTC. Amino acids: CASSHYRLAGGELNEQFF.

The chain recombines TRBV29-1 with TRBJ1-6; a possible D gene is TRBD1 (6 bases). V gave up 7 bases and J gave up 10 bases, with 17 bases separating them. CDR1 SQVTM and CDR2 ANQGSEA come from the germline V gene. The CDR3 has 13 residues. CDR3 nucleotide sequence: TGCAGCGCCCTAACAGGGTACGACTCACCCCTCCACTTT. This codes for CSALTGYDSPLHF.

V is TRBV30 and J is TRBJ1-5; D not resolved. In germline, CDR1 is GTSNPN, CDR2 SVGIG (reference sequence). The length of the CDR3 is 18 residues. The germline V and J ends were trimmed by 0 bases and 0 bases, with 18 bases remaining between them. The CDR3 reads CAWSVRGIRAYSNQPQHF. The CDR3 DNA sequence: TGTGCCTGGAGTGTACGGGGTATTAGGGCCTATAGCAATCAGCCCCAGCATTTT.

This chain uses TRBV11-2 with TRBJ2-1; 9 bases align to TRBD2. Trimming removed 5 bases from V and 4 bases from J; junction bases left unmatched: 9. Germline CDR1 reads SGHAT; CDR2 reads FQNNGV. This CDR3 has 16 residues. CDR3 sequence: CASSTSSGRTYNEQFF. The CDR3 DNA is TGTGCCAGCAGCACCTCGAGCGGGAGGACTTACAATGAGCAGTTCTTC.

The V and J genes are TRBV5-4 and TRBJ2-3, with no clear D. V lost 4 bases and J 0 bases, leaving 9 bases between the germline ends. The CDR3 loop spans 14 amino acids. CDR1 and CDR2 (germline): SGHNT, YYREEE (reference sequence). CDR3 nucleotide sequence: TGTGCCAGCAGCGGTGGGCCAAGCACAGATACGCAGTATTTT. Translating gives CASSGGPSTDTQYF.

J is TRBJ2-4 and V is TRBV12-3 or TRBV12-4; D is unresolved. V lost 4 bases and J 0 bases, leaving 7 bases between the germline ends. The CDR3 is 14 amino acids. The CDR3 spells CASSSYPAKNIQYF. DNA for the CDR3: TGTGCCAGCAGTTCGTACCCAGCCAAAAACATTCAGTACTTC.

This chain links TRBV6-1 with TRBJ2-3, with D unclear. There are 15 residues in the CDR3. Germline CDR1 and CDR2: MNHNS and SASEGT. Trimming removed 3 bases at V and 2 bases at J, with 12 bases between. The CDR3 DNA reads TGTGCCAGCAGTGATAGGACGGCGAACACAGATACGCAGTATTTT. This codes for CASSDRTANTDTQYF.

The rearrangement joins TRBV9 to TRBJ1-3; no clear D gene. The germline V and J ends were trimmed by 3 bases and 0 bases, with 10 bases remaining between them. The CDR3 has 15 amino acids. Germline V gene data show CDR1 as SGDLS and CDR2 as YYNGEE. In nucleotides, the CDR3 is TGTGCCAGCAGCGATCACCACAGCTCTGGAAACACCATATATTTT. Protein product: CASSDHHSSGNTIYF.

This clonotype was detected a few times. This rearrangement joins TRBV5-1 to TRBJ2-5; 7 bases match TRBD2. The V segment lost 4 bases and the J segment 5 bases; nucleotides outside the gene matches: 11. From germline, CDR1 is SGHRS and CDR2 YFSETQ. This CDR3 is 15 amino acids long. CDR3 region: CASSPLGGSGETQYF. Written as DNA, the CDR3 is TGCGCCAGCAGCCCGCTGGGCGGGAGCGGGGAGACCCAGTACTTC. Full variable domain (outside the CDR3, taken from reference TRBV5-1 and TRBJ2-5): KAGVTQTPRYLIKTRGQQVTLSCSPISGHRSVSWYQQTPGQGLQFLFEYFSETQRNKGNFPGRFSGRQFSNSRSEMNVSTLELGDSALYLCASSPLGGSGETQYFGPGTRLLVL.

J is TRBJ1-5 and V is TRBV19; maybe TRBD1 (5 bases). Between the trimmed V and J ends, which lost 7 bases and 6 bases, there was a span of 22 bases. This CDR3 has 16 amino acids. Germline CDR1 and CDR2: LNHDA and SQIVND (reference sequence). The CDR3 region is CASKRTDGAGRQPQHF. In nucleotides, the CDR3 is TGTGCCAGTAAAAGAACGGACGGGGCTGGGCGTCAGCCCCAGCATTTT.

The V and J genes are TRBV7-2 and TRBJ2-5; 11 bases agree with TRBD2. Trimming at V came to 4 bases and at J to 5 bases, leaving 15 bases not matched to a gene. CDR3 length: 18 residues. CDR1 is SGHTA and CDR2 is FQGNSA in the germline V gene. The CDR3 region is CASSWVIAGGDIVETQYF. The CDR3 DNA is TGTGCCAGCAGCTGGGTGATAGCGGGGGGGGACATAGTGGAGACCCAGTACTTC.

The chain recombines TRBV4-3 with TRBJ2-5; D unresolved. The CDR3 contains 14 residues. V lost 0 bases to trimming and J lost 7 bases, with 12 bases between them. Germline assignment: CDR1 LGHNA and CDR2 YSLEER. CDR3 loop: CASSQDRLVGTQYF. CDR3 DNA sequence: TGCGCCAGCAGCCAAGACAGACTGGTCGGGACCCAGTACTTC.

CDR3 region: CSVGGMRNNEQFF. DNA for the CDR3: TGCAGCGTTGGAGGGATGAGGAACAATGAGCAGTTCTTC. The gene calls are TRBV29-1 and TRBJ2-1, with D tentatively TRBD2 (5 bases). This CDR3 is 13 amino acids long. V was pared by 4 bases and J by 5 bases, with 12 bases between. CDR1 is SQVTM, CDR2 ANQGSEA, per germline.

This chain uses TRBV5-1 with TRBJ1-1, with D maybe TRBD1 (5 bases). Germline V gene data show CDR1 as SGHRS and CDR2 as YFSETQ. The CDR3 runs to 14 residues. The germline V and J ends were trimmed by 0 bases and 1 base, with 7 bases remaining between them. The CDR3 loop reads CASSLEGTNTEAFF. DNA for the CDR3: TGCGCCAGCAGCTTGGAGGGGACGAACACTGAAGCTTTCTTT. The full variable domain, in which reference TRBV5-1 and TRBJ1-1 provide the parts outside the CDR3, is KAGVTQTPRYLIKTRGQQVTLSCSPISGHRSVSWYQQTPGQGLQFLFEYFSETQRNKGNFPGRFSGRQFSNSRSEMNVSTLELGDSALYLCASSLEGTNTEAFFGQGTRLTVV.

The chain carries TRBV7-2 and TRBJ2-5; D gene unclear. Looked up from germline, CDR1 is SGHTA and CDR2 is FQGNSA. The V gene lost 1 base and the J gene lost 2 bases, with 8 bases spanning the gap. The CDR3 is made up of 14 amino acids. CDR3 DNA: TGTGCCAGCAGCTTAGTTGGTTGGCAAGAGACCCAGTACTTC. Encoded protein: CASSLVGWQETQYF. Full variable domain (missing parts from reference TRBV7-2 and TRBJ2-5): GAGVSQSPSNKVTEKGKDVELRCDPISGHTALYWYRQSLGQGLEFLIYFQGNSAPDKSGLPSDRFSAERTGGSVSTLTIQRTQQEDSAVYLCASSLVGWQETQYFGPGTRLLVL.

The CDR3, as DNA: TGTGCCAGCAGTTTATATACGGGAGGGCCAGATACGCAGTATTTT. This gives the protein CASSLYTGGPDTQYF. J is TRBJ2-3 and V is TRBV28; TRBD2 agrees at 8 bases. Trimming at V came to 1 base and at J to 4 bases, leaving 4 bases not matched to a gene. This CDR3 contains 15 residues. The V gene's germline CDR1 is MDHEN and CDR2 SYDVKM.

This chain uses TRBV20-1 with TRBJ2-1; 7 bases are a match to TRBD2. The CDR3 sequence is 16 residues long. V dropped 6 bases and J dropped 0; count of bases not matched to a gene: 11. The germline CDR1 and CDR2 sequences are DFQATT and SNEGSKA (reference sequence). As DNA, the CDR3 is TGCAGTGCCAGCGGCCCTAGCGGCAGCTCCTACAATGAGCAGTTCTTC. Translation gives CSASGPSGSSYNEQFF.

Worth noting for this clonotype: An end of the junction differs from the germline gene, which may be a read error. The chain carries TRBV5-1 and TRBJ2-2; D is tentatively TRBD1 or TRBD2 (5 bases each). The CDR3 runs to 13 residues. Germline lookup yields CDR1 SGHRS and CDR2 YFSETQ. CDR3 in amino acids: CASRLGDTGELFF. In DNA form, the CDR3 reads TGCGCCAGCAGATTGGGGGACACCGGGGAGCTGTTTTTT.

This chain joins TRBV7-9 and TRBJ2-7; the D is unclear. The ends were cut back, 1 base at V and 2 bases at J, with 6 bases in the middle. Germline V gene lookup returns CDR1 SEHNR and CDR2 FQNEAQ (reference sequence). The CDR3 covers 13 residues. CDR3: CASSLVPAYEQYF. CDR3 nucleotides: TGTGCCAGCAGCTTAGTCCCCGCCTACGAGCAGTACTTC.

The rearrangement joins TRBV6-2 or TRBV6-3 to TRBJ2-7; a possible D gene is TRBD1 (5 bases). Trimming took 0 bases from V and 2 from J, leaving 11 bases between them. The CDR3 spans 15 residues. Germline V CDR1 and CDR2: MNHEY, SVGEGT. CDR3: CASSYSMGPTYEQYF. DNA for the CDR3: TGTGCCAGCAGTTACTCGATGGGGCCCACCTACGAGCAGTACTTC.

This rearrangement joins TRBV29-1 to TRBJ2-2; no clear D gene. This CDR3 contains 12 residues. The germline CDR1 and CDR2 sequences are SQVTM and ANQGSEA. With 4 bases removed from V and 4 bases from J, the gap between germline ends came to 7 bases. CDR3 region: CSVGGGTGELFF. In nucleotides, the CDR3 is TGCAGCGTTGGAGGTGGCACCGGGGAGCTGTTTTTT.

The chain is built from TRBV3-1 and TRBJ1-1; D not resolved. Per germline, CDR1 LGHDT and CDR2 YNNKEL (reference sequence). This CDR3 region has 13 residues. V was trimmed by 0 bases and J by 5 bases, leaving 7 bases between them. Here the CDR3 DNA reads TGTGCCAGCAGCCAAGACACAAGAACTGAAGCTTTCTTT. Protein product: CASSQDTRTEAFF.

The chain joins TRBV7-2 to TRBJ1-2, with TRBD1 matching 7 bases. The CDR3 spans 13 residues. Per the germline V gene, CDR1 is SGHTA and CDR2 is FQGNSA. Trimming cost V 5 bases and J 8 bases; bases outside gene matches: 8. The DNA for the CDR3 is TGTGCCAGCAGCCCACAGGGGTTTCGAGGCTACACCTTC. The encoded protein is CASSPQGFRGYTF.